This entry concerns a single T cell receptor (beta chain). This specimen belongs to a study of blood T cell repertoires in COVID-19. Background on the study: Material from acute and convalescent COVID-19 was sourced from the United States, Italy and Spain.

The CDR3 consists of 18 residues. J was trimmed by 4 bases and V by 5 bases; bases with no gene match: 16. Germline values: CDR1 SGHAT, CDR2 FQNNGV. Method: immunoSEQ multiplex PCR; TCRdb's copy keeps in-frame clones and lacks some. The sample lists around 260,000 clones; 70% to 90% were seen once. The sequence was obtained from a woman aged 50 to 65 with acute or convalescent COVID-19. The chain joins TRBV11-2 to TRBJ2-1; 8 bases align to TRBD2. What was sequenced was peripheral blood. CDR3 DNA: TGTGCCAGCAGCCAAGTGTACGAAACTAGCGGAATTTACAATGAGCAGTTCTTC. Translating it yields CASSQVYETSGIYNEQFF.